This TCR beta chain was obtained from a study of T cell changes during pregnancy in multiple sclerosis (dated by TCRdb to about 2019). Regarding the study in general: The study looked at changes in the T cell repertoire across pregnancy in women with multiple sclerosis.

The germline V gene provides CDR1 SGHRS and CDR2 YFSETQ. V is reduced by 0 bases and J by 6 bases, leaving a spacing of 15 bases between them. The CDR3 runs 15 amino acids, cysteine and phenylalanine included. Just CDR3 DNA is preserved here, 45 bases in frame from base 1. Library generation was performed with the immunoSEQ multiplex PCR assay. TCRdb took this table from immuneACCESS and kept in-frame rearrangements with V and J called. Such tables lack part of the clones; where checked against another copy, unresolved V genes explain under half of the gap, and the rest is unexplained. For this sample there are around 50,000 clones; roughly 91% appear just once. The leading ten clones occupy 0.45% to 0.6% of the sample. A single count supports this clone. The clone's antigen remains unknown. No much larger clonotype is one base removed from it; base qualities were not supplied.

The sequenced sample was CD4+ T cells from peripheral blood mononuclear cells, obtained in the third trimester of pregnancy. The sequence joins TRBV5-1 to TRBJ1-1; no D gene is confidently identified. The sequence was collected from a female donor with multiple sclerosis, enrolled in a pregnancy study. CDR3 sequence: CASSLESGETAEAFF. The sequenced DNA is TGCGCCAGCAGCTTGGAGAGTGGGGAGACGGCTGAAGCTTTCTTT.